The sequence of this TCR beta chain was determined in a study of early T cells in non-severe SARS-CoV-2 infection. On the study more broadly: The sequenced material was bulk RNA from unsorted whole blood, and its chains were unpaired.

Separate cDNA molecules each had unique molecular identifiers attached to them. TCRdb reprocessed the 5' RACE reads with MiXCR, giving one entry per CDR3 protein. The sample contains 85,000 to 100,000 distinct CDR3 sequences, about 10% of which appear only once. Germline V gene lookup returns CDR1 ENHRY and CDR2 SYGVKD. V shed 1 base, J shed 4 bases, and the junction held 1 base outside the gene matches. This CDR3 contains 14 residues. This clonotype showed up just a few times. The sequence was collected from an adult who was a healthcare worker with PCR-confirmed SARS-CoV-2 infection or an uninfected control (not recorded which). Source material: whole blood. The V gene is TRBV10-3, the J gene TRBJ2-5, with 9 bases lining up with TRBD1. The CDR3 is CAISEWTGAETQYF. CDR3 nucleotides: TGTGCCATCAGTGAGTGGACAGGGGCAGAGACCCAGTACTTC.